The 28 T cell receptor beta chains below all came from one sample that was sequenced in a study of blood T cell repertoires in COVID-19. Sequencing was performed with immunoSEQ multiplex PCR; in TCRdb, only in-frame clones are kept and a portion is missing. The sample lists about 50,000 clones; about 89% were seen once. Sequencing was performed on peripheral blood. These receptors were collected from a human donor in a cohort sampled during active COVID-19.

The chain joins TRBV7-6 to TRBJ2-7, with 10 bases matching TRBD1. This CDR3 is built from 16 residues. The germline gives CDR1 SGHVS, CDR2 FNYEAQ. The junction had 9 bases not matched to a gene; V was cut back by 1 base and J by 6 bases. This CDR3 reads CASSLEATGTGAEQYF. The CDR3 bases are TGTGCCAGCAGCTTAGAGGCGACCGGGACAGGGGCCGAGCAGTACTTC.

V gene TRBV30 combines with J gene TRBJ2-5; 14 bases match TRBD2. The trim removed 5 bases at V and 2 bases at J, leaving 13 bases unmatched. This CDR3 spans 18 amino acids. Germline loops: CDR1 GTSNPN, CDR2 SVGIG (reference sequence). The CDR3 loop is CAWDEGTSGRGGQETQYF. The CDR3 DNA reads TGTGCCTGGGATGAGGGGACTAGCGGGAGAGGGGGACAAGAGACCCAGTACTTC.

V usage is TRBV4-2 and J usage is TRBJ1-4; D is unclear. Trimming stripped 4 bases from V and 6 bases from J, with 6 bases between. Germline CDR1 is LGHNA and CDR2 is YNFKEQ. This CDR3 has 12 residues. The CDR3 reads CASSRVDEKLFF. CDR3 nucleotide sequence: TGTGCCAGCAGCCGCGTTGATGAAAAACTGTTTTTT.

CDR3 nucleotides: TGTGCCAGCAGTGAAGGAGTGGGACAGGGTGGCTATGGCTACACCTTC. Translation gives CASSEGVGQGGYGYTF. This sequence joins TRBV6-1 and TRBJ1-2; 9 bases align to TRBD1. Germline V gene lookup returns CDR1 MNHNS and CDR2 SASEGT. The CDR3 has 16 residues. V lost 1 base, J lost 4 bases, and 7 bases stayed unmatched.

The chain combines TRBV28 with TRBJ1-1; D is ambiguous. V dropped 4 bases and J dropped 1 base, with 4 bases sitting between them. The CDR3 is 12 residues long. In germline, CDR1 is MDHEN, CDR2 SYDVKM. CDR3 protein: CASSSGNTEAFF. For the CDR3, the DNA is TGTGCCAGCAGTTCAGGGAACACTGAAGCTTTCTTT.

This sequence joins TRBV18 and TRBJ2-5; TRBD2 matches at 10 bases. Germline lookup yields CDR1 KGHSH and CDR2 LQKENI. This CDR3 has 17 residues. The V and J ends lost 3 bases and 0 bases, in that order; junction bases with no gene match: 7. The CDR3 loop is CASSPLPSGGNQETQYF. Here the CDR3 DNA reads TGTGCCAGCTCACCCCTCCCTAGCGGGGGCAACCAAGAGACCCAGTACTTC. The full variable domain, with the rest looked up from reference TRBV18 and TRBJ2-5, is NAGVMQNPRHLVRRRGQEARLRCSPMKGHSHVYWYRQLPEEGLKFMVYLQKENIIDESGMPKERFSAEFPKEGPSILRIQQVVRGDSAAYFCASSPLPSGGNQETQYFGPGTRLLVL.

The V and J genes are TRBV4-3 and TRBJ1-3; 9 nucleotides align to TRBD1. The CDR3 totals 18 residues. The V segment lost 4 bases and the J segment 2 bases; nucleotides outside the gene matches: 12. The V gene's germline CDR1 is LGHNA and CDR2 YSLEER. CDR3 sequence: CASSPGTGSFGPGNTIYF. Here the CDR3 DNA reads TGCGCCAGCAGCCCGGGGACAGGGAGTTTCGGGCCTGGAAACACCATATATTTT.

This clone appeared a single time. This chain connects TRBV23-1 to TRBJ2-7; 10 positions match TRBD2. TRBV23-1 belongs to the ORF category, with a function that is uncertain. Germline trimming cut 2 bases from V and 2 bases from J; bases unmatched to any gene: 0. This CDR3 comprises 14 residues. The CDR3 coding sequence is TGCGCCAGCAGTCAACTAGCGGGAGCCTACGAGCAGTACTTC. It specifies CASSQLAGAYEQYF.

This chain connects TRBV18 to TRBJ2-5; no definite D call. V lost 3 bases to trimming and J lost 1 base, with 15 bases between them. The germline V gene has CDR1 KGHSH and CDR2 LQKENI. The CDR3 runs to 16 residues. The CDR3 loop reads CASSPGLAAPQETQYF. In DNA form, the CDR3 reads TGTGCCAGCTCACCCGGCTTGGCAGCGCCCCAAGAGACCCAGTACTTC.

The genes are TRBV27 and TRBJ1-2; weak D call: TRBD1 (6 bases). The germline V and J ends were trimmed by 3 bases and 8 bases, with 13 bases remaining between them. Germline loops: CDR1 MNHEY, CDR2 SMNVEV (reference sequence). The CDR3 covers 13 residues. The CDR3 nucleotides read TGTGCCAGCAGTTTCTACAGGGACGGGGGCTACACCTTC. It specifies CASSFYRDGGYTF.

The rearrangement joins TRBV7-2 to TRBJ2-7; 10 bases are a match to TRBD1. V lost 4 bases, J lost 5 bases, and 8 bases stayed unmatched. The CDR3 is made up of 15 amino acids. From germline, CDR1 is SGHTA and CDR2 FQGNSA. Written as DNA, the CDR3 is TGTGCCAGCAGCTCTACAACGACAGGGGGCAACGAGCAGTACTTC. Amino acid sequence: CASSSTTTGGNEQYF.

J is TRBJ1-5 and V is TRBV7-2, with D maybe TRBD1 (6 bases). This CDR3 contains 14 residues. The germline V gene has CDR1 SGHTA and CDR2 FQGNSA. V dropped 4 bases and J dropped 5 bases, with 12 bases sitting between them. CDR3 region: CASSSTGWYQPQHF. The CDR3 DNA sequence: TGTGCCAGCAGCTCTACAGGGTGGTATCAGCCCCAGCATTTT.

The chain employs TRBV6-5 and TRBJ2-5; possibly TRBD2 for D (6 bases). Germline assignment: CDR1 MNHEY and CDR2 SVGAGI. CDR3 length: 13 amino acids. V lost 11 bases to trimming and J lost 5 bases, with 18 bases between them. CDR3 nucleotides: TGTGCCGCGGGGCGGCTGCATGGGGAGACCCAGTACTTC. This encodes CAAGRLHGETQYF.

This clone appeared a single time. The chain couples TRBV20-1 to TRBJ2-7; perhaps TRBD1 as D (5 bases). V was shortened by 3 bases and J by 5 bases, with 11 bases between the two germline ends. Germline V gene data show CDR1 as DFQATT and CDR2 as SNEGSKA (reference sequence). This CDR3 contains 12 residues. CDR3 nucleotides: TGCAGTGCTAGTGGTGACAGCCACGAGCAGTACTTC. Translation gives CSASGDSHEQYF.

The chain combines TRBV5-1 with TRBJ2-5; 15 bases line up with TRBD2. Germline V gene sequence: CDR1 SGHRS, CDR2 YFSETQ. The CDR3 is made up of 15 amino acids. V lost 3 bases to trimming and J lost 3 bases; unmatched junction nucleotides: 0. The CDR3 reads CASSWTSGREETQYF. CDR3 nucleotide sequence: TGCGCCAGCAGCTGGACTAGCGGGAGGGAAGAGACCCAGTACTTC.

The chain links TRBV27 to TRBJ2-2, with D possibly being TRBD2 (5 bases). Germline V gene lookup returns CDR1 MNHEY and CDR2 SMNVEV (reference sequence). This CDR3 contains 14 residues. V lost 3 bases, J lost 3 bases, and 8 bases lay in between. CDR3 in DNA: TGTGCCAGCAGTTTTGGGAGTTACACCGGGGAGCTGTTTTTT. The encoded protein is CASSFGSYTGELFF.

The rearrangement uses TRBV11-2 and TRBJ1-1, with D uncertain. The V and J ends lost 5 bases and 3 bases respectively, with 19 bases between them. The length of the CDR3 is 16 residues. Germline CDR1 is SGHAT and CDR2 is FQNNGV. The CDR3 region has the DNA TGTGCCAGCAGCGGATGGATTGGGCTGACGGACACTGAAGCTTTCTTT. It yields the protein CASSGWIGLTDTEAFF.

This sequence joins TRBV29-1 and TRBJ2-5; TRBD2 agrees at 16 bases. Germline V CDR1 and CDR2: SQVTM, ANQGSEA. CDR3 length equals 17 residues. V trimming: 7 bases; J trimming: 4 bases; junction bases outside the gene matches: 12. Here the CDR3 reads CSARGGLAGGVGETQYF. The CDR3 nucleotides read TGCAGCGCCCGGGGGGGACTAGCGGGAGGGGTAGGAGAGACCCAGTACTTC.

In this sample, this clone turned up a few times. The genes are TRBV2 and TRBJ1-2; the D is unclear. Germline V gene data show CDR1 as SNHLY and CDR2 as FYNNEI. The V and J ends lost 4 bases and 6 bases respectively, with 12 bases between them. The CDR3 has 13 amino acids. The CDR3 is CASSVPQVDGYTF. DNA of the CDR3: TGTGCCAGCAGTGTTCCCCAGGTCGATGGCTACACCTTC.

The rearrangement uses TRBV6-1 and TRBJ2-1, with 8 bases that match TRBD1. CDR3 length: 16 amino acids. V lost 0 bases, J lost 7 bases, and 8 bases stayed unmatched. Germline CDR1 MNHNS, CDR2 SASEGT. The CDR3 region is CASSEAVGQGGNEQFF. DNA for the CDR3: TGTGCCAGCAGTGAAGCCGTTGGACAGGGCGGGAATGAGCAGTTCTTC.

V usage is TRBV3-1 (or the pseudogene TRBV3-2) and J usage is TRBJ1-5; the match to TRBD1 covers 8 bases. Germline loops: CDR1 LGHDT, CDR2 YNNKEL (reference sequence). V was pared by 5 bases and J by 0 bases, with 9 bases of the junction left unmatched. This CDR3 region has 17 residues. DNA for the CDR3: TGTGCCAGCAGCGCGGGGGACAGGTCAAATAGCAATCAGCCCCAGCATTTT. It encodes CASSAGDRSNSNQPQHF.

This chain connects TRBV5-1 to TRBJ1-1; the D gene is possibly TRBD1 (5 bases). V was shortened by 3 bases and J by 1 base, with 10 bases between the two germline ends. Germline V gene data show CDR1 as SGHRS and CDR2 as YFSETQ. The CDR3 has 14 amino acids. Here the CDR3 reads CASSWGGRNTEAFF. The CDR3 nucleotides are TGCGCCAGCAGCTGGGGGGGACGGAACACTGAAGCTTTCTTT.

CDR3 nucleotide sequence: TGTGCCAGCAGCTTAGTTCAGGGAATTGGAACTAATGAAAAACTGTTTTTT. The encoded protein is CASSLVQGIGTNEKLFF. The genes are TRBV7-9 and TRBJ1-4; tentative D call: TRBD1 (5 bases). Trimming left V 1 base short and J 1 base short, with 13 bases between. The CDR3 length is 17 residues. CDR1 is SEHNR, CDR2 FQNEAQ, per germline (reference sequence).

The V call is TRBV3-1 (or the pseudogene TRBV3-2), the J call TRBJ1-1; D not certain. The CDR3 runs to 17 residues. CDR1 is LGHDT and CDR2 is YNNKEL in the germline V gene (reference sequence). The ends were cut back, 0 bases at V and 0 bases at J, with 14 bases in the middle. The chain's CDR3 is CASSQDTGRSVNTEAFF. The CDR3 region has the DNA TGTGCCAGCAGCCAAGATACGGGTCGGTCGGTGAACACTGAAGCTTTCTTT.

The V gene is TRBV7-2, the J gene TRBJ1-2, with D tentatively TRBD1 (6 bases). The germline V gene has CDR1 SGHTA and CDR2 FQGNSA. V gave up 0 bases and J gave up 2 bases, with 13 bases separating them. The CDR3 loop spans 16 amino acids. In DNA, the CDR3 is TGTGCCAGCAGCTTAGCGGCAGGGGCCGGGAACTATGGCTACACCTTC. Encoded protein: CASSLAAGAGNYGYTF.

For this clone: One end of the junction does not line up with germline, which may come from a read error. The genes are TRBV28 and TRBJ2-1, with TRBD2 matching over 7 bases. The CDR3 loop spans 16 amino acids. Looked up from germline, CDR1 is MDHEN and CDR2 is SYDVKM. The CDR3 DNA reads TGTGCCAGCTGTTTTGTGGGAGGGCCGGGTAGGGGTGAGCAGTTCTTC. This translates into CASCFVGGPGRGEQFF.

This clone was seen just once. CDR3 region: CASSQEDRAGETQYF. The DNA for the CDR3 is TGCGCCAGCAGCCAAGAGGACAGGGCAGGGGAGACCCAGTACTTC. The J gene is TRBJ2-5, the V gene TRBV4-3; 8 bases match TRBD1. CDR3 length: 15 amino acids. The germline CDR1 and CDR2 sequences are LGHNA and YSLEER. V trimming: 0 bases; J trimming: 5 bases; junction bases outside the gene matches: 5.

The genes are TRBV10-2 and TRBJ2-5, with a weak D call TRBD2 (5 bases). CDR1 is WSHSY and CDR2 is SAAADI in the germline V gene. The V and J ends lost 6 bases and 2 bases respectively, with 10 bases between them. CDR3 length: 13 residues. DNA for the CDR3: TGCGCCAGCAGAATGGGAGCTCAAGAGACCCAGTACTTC. Translation gives CASRMGAQETQYF.